This paragraph covers one T cell receptor beta chain sequence. The antigen is undetermined. Mismatch with germline at one junction end may stem from a read error. These data belong to a study of molecular identifiers for immune sequencing clone quantification. Turning to the study itself: Replicate experiments took RNA from roughly 20,000 or 100,000 naive CD8 cells, divided it five ways and sequenced four. Notes on the study in general: Jurkat TCR RNA spiked in from one cell reportedly remained identifiable amid approximately 1 million naive cells.

Listed TCR primers, together with previously described methods, were used for the bulk TCR libraries. A single record per CDR3 protein comes from TCRdb applying MiXCR to the PCR reads. The table lists about 640,000 distinct CDR3 sequences, 15% to 20% of them singletons. Germline V gene data show CDR1 as MNHEY and CDR2 as SVGAGI. This CDR3 region has 14 residues. The rearrangement links TRBV6-5 to TRBJ2-2; no clear D gene. The sequence was obtained from a human donor in good health. Some libraries in this study had Jurkat cell RNA spiked in. The specimen sequenced was naive CD8+ T cells from blood, with Jurkat cell RNA spiked in. The sample's subset: FACS-sorted CD8+CD4-CCR7+CD45RA+ naive T cells. The CDR3 spells CVSSGRVPTGELFF. The CDR3 bases are TGTGTCAGCAGTGGCCGGGTCCCCACCGGGGAGCTGTTTTTT.